The 26 T cell receptor beta chains presented below share a single source sample, sequenced in a study of Graves' ophthalmopathy and Graves' hyperthyroidism. Amplification from RNA transcripts yielded the TCR beta CDR3 regions. HTBI primers primed a first-round RT-PCR, and a second-round multiplex PCR followed. TCRdb redid the calling of the multiplex PCR reads with MiXCR, one entry per CDR3 protein. Here the sample spans a few hundred thousand distinct CDR3 sequences, about two fifths being singletons. The material sequenced was peripheral blood or thyroid tissue (not recorded which). These receptors came from an adult man with Graves' hyperthyroidism.

The chain employs TRBV4-1 and TRBJ1-6; D not resolved. Trimming stripped 0 bases from V and 0 bases from J, with 9 bases between. The germline CDR1 and CDR2 sequences are MGHRA and YSYEKL. The CDR3 length is 17 residues. CDR3 residues: CASSQDLWISYNSPLHF. In DNA form, the CDR3 reads TGCGCCAGCAGCCAAGATCTATGGATCTCCTATAATTCACCCCTCCACTTT.

This clonotype was counted ten times or more. V and J are TRBV5-1 and TRBJ1-6; a weak D match, TRBD1 (5 bases). Deletions cut 2 bases from V and 10 bases from J, with 19 bases between. The CDR3 length is 16 residues. Germline CDR1 SGHRS, CDR2 YFSETQ. CDR3 nucleotides: TGCGCCAGCAGCTTCATGGGGACCGGCCAATTGTCACCCCTCCACTTT. Amino acids: CASSFMGTGQLSPLHF.

This chain uses TRBV30 with TRBJ1-2; D call uncertain. V was clipped by 2 bases and J by 0 bases, with 1 base between them. The CDR3 has 11 amino acids. CDR1 and CDR2 (germline): GTSNPN, SVGIG (reference sequence). The CDR3 sequence: CAWSSNYGYTF. The CDR3 DNA is TGTGCCTGGAGTTCTAACTATGGCTACACCTTC.

This clonotype was counted at least ten times. The J gene is TRBJ1-5, the V gene TRBV12-3 or TRBV12-4, with 9 positions matching TRBD1. This CDR3 is built from 14 residues. With V trimmed by 9 bases and J by 3 bases, 6 bases remained unmatched. The CDR3 is CASAGQGNNQPQHF. The CDR3 DNA reads TGTGCCAGTGCGGGACAGGGCAACAATCAGCCCCAGCATTTT.

This clonotype was recorded at least ten times. The chain joins TRBV6-6 to TRBJ2-7; 7 bases agree with TRBD2. CDR1 is MNHNY, CDR2 SVGAGI, per germline (reference sequence). The V segment lost 6 bases and the J segment 6 bases; nucleotides outside the gene matches: 11. The CDR3 has 14 amino acids. Here the CDR3 reads CASRPSGKIPEQYF. In nucleotides, the CDR3 is TGTGCCAGCAGACCCAGCGGGAAGATCCCCGAGCAGTACTTC.

This clonotype was recorded at least ten times. The chain recombines TRBV5-1 with TRBJ1-1; D is unresolved. CDR3 length: 11 amino acids. Germline V gene sequence: CDR1 SGHRS, CDR2 YFSETQ. V lost 0 bases and J 3 bases, leaving 0 bases between the germline ends. CDR3 protein: CASSLDTEAFF. Here the CDR3 DNA reads TGCGCCAGCAGCTTGGACACTGAAGCTTTCTTT. Based on the CDR3 plus reference TRBV5-1 and TRBJ1-1, the full variable domain is KAGVTQTPRYLIKTRGQQVTLSCSPISGHRSVSWYQQTPGQGLQFLFEYFSETQRNKGNFPGRFSGRQFSNSRSEMNVSTLELGDSALYLCASSLDTEAFFGQGTRLTVV.

V is TRBV13 and J is TRBJ2-3, with D unclear. V was trimmed by 8 bases and J by 4 bases, leaving 16 bases between them. CDR1 and CDR2 (germline): PRHDT, FYEKMQ (reference sequence). The CDR3 extends over 14 amino acids. The CDR3 region is CASCDSLTSDTQYF. CDR3 DNA: TGTGCCAGCTGTGACTCGCTCACCTCAGATACGCAGTATTTT.

This clonotype was counted many times. The gene calls are TRBV24-1 and TRBJ2-5; perhaps TRBD2 as D (7 bases). From germline, CDR1 is KGHDR and CDR2 SFDVKD. The CDR3 consists of 17 residues. V was shortened by 4 bases and J by 1 base, with 18 bases between the two germline ends. CDR3 in amino acids: CATSDTGGRDSQETQYF. DNA of the CDR3: TGTGCCACCAGTGACACGGGGGGCCGAGACAGCCAAGAGACCCAGTACTTC.

This clonotype was observed at least ten times. V is TRBV7-6 and J is TRBJ1-4; the D gene is possibly TRBD1 (5 bases). Trimming left V 0 bases short and J 4 bases short, with 15 bases between. The length of the CDR3 is 17 residues. CDR1 SGHVS and CDR2 FNYEAQ come from the germline V gene. The CDR3, as DNA: TGTGCCAGCAGCTTAGCCTACGTAGGGGAAGATAATGAAAAACTGTTTTTT. Protein sequence: CASSLAYVGEDNEKLFF.

In this sample, this clonotype turned up many times. The rearrangement links TRBV12-3 or TRBV12-4 to TRBJ1-1; D ambiguous. The V end lost 3 bases, the J end lost 6 bases, and 17 bases lay between the germline ends. The CDR3 has 15 amino acids. In nucleotides, the CDR3 is TGTGCCAGCAGTTTCCCGGGCAGGACTACCTCTGAAGCTTTCTTT. This sequence encodes CASSFPGRTTSEAFF.

At least ten counts were recorded for this clonotype. The chain recombines TRBV25-1 with TRBJ2-7, with 9 bases aligning to TRBD1. Germline assignment: CDR1 MGHDK and CDR2 SYGVNS. V was pared by 4 bases and J by 3 bases, with 10 bases of the junction left unmatched. The CDR3 length is 16 residues. CDR3 region: CASSAPWGTGNYEQYF. CDR3 sequence (DNA): TGTGCCAGCAGTGCGCCGTGGGGGACAGGGAACTACGAGCAGTACTTC.

Many counts were recorded for this clonotype. The J gene is TRBJ1-1, the V gene TRBV29-1; 8 positions match TRBD1. The CDR3 is 12 residues long. Germline V gene sequence: CDR1 SQVTM, CDR2 ANQGSEA. V shed 4 bases and J 7 bases; nucleotides not matched to a gene: 5. DNA of the CDR3: TGCAGCGTTGTCAGGGGGCAGGGTGAAGCTTTCTTT. This translates into CSVVRGQGEAFF.

This clonotype was detected ten times or more. The chain links TRBV7-8 to TRBJ1-5, with D hard to call. Trimming left V 1 base short and J 6 bases short, with 10 bases between. The germline V gene encodes CDR1 SGHVS and CDR2 FQNEAQ. The CDR3 has 14 amino acids. In DNA, the CDR3 is TGTGCCAGCAGCTTAGTCGTGGGCGGTCAGCCCCAGCATTTT. It is translated as CASSLVVGGQPQHF. The full variable domain, with the rest looked up from reference TRBV7-8 and TRBJ1-5, is GAGVSQSPRYKVAKRGQDVALRCDPISGHVSLFWYQQALGQGPEFLTYFQNEAQLDKSGLPSDRFFAERPEGSVSTLKIQRTQQEDSAVYLCASSLVVGGQPQHFGDGTRLSIL.

The genes are TRBV7-9 and TRBJ2-7, with D perhaps matching TRBD1 or TRBD2 (5 bases each). Trimming shortened V by 3 bases and J by 2 bases, and 14 bases separated the two germline ends. Germline V gene data show CDR1 as SEHNR and CDR2 as FQNEAQ (reference sequence). The CDR3 contains 15 residues. The CDR3 bases are TGTGCCAGCAGCTTCCCGGGACCGCGAGCCTACGAGCAGTACTTC. Protein sequence: CASSFPGPRAYEQYF.

This clonotype has at least ten counts. This chain connects TRBV10-3 to TRBJ1-6; D is uncertain. Germline lookup yields CDR1 ENHRY and CDR2 SYGVKD. The CDR3 extends over 13 amino acids. Trimming took 10 bases from V and 0 from J, leaving 7 bases between them. CDR3 amino acids: CATQASYNSPLHF. In nucleotides, the CDR3 is TGTGCCACCCAGGCCTCCTATAATTCACCCCTCCACTTT.

This clonotype was observed once. An end of the junction does not agree with germline; a read error may underlie this. The chain joins TRBV10-2 to TRBJ2-7; D may match TRBD1 or TRBD2 (5 bases each). The last part of the DNA fits TRBJ2-1 better; the J call may be wrong. Per the germline V gene, CDR1 is WSHSY and CDR2 is SAAADI. This CDR3 contains 15 residues. The CDR3 reads CASNEEAGIYNEQFF. The CDR3 region has the DNA TGCGCCAGCAATGAGGAGGCAGGGATCTACAATGAGCAGTTCTTC.

J is TRBJ1-4 and V is TRBV2; D unclear. Germline V gene lookup returns CDR1 SNHLY and CDR2 FYNNEI. V lost 5 bases and J lost 3, with 16 bases in between. This CDR3 spans 16 amino acids. The CDR3 is CASSRTSGIANEKLFF. The CDR3 bases are TGTGCCAGCAGTAGGACTAGCGGGATCGCTAATGAAAAACTGTTTTTT. Full variable domain (outside the CDR3, taken from reference TRBV2 and TRBJ1-4): EPEVTQTPSHQVTQMGQEVILRCVPISNHLYFYWYRQILGQKVEFLVSFYNNEISEKSEIFDDQFSVERPDGSNFTLKIRSTKLEDSAMYFCASSRTSGIANEKLFFGSGTQLSVL.

This clonotype was counted at least ten times. V and J are TRBV2 and TRBJ2-7; 11 bases are a match to TRBD2. The CDR3 is 18 residues long. CDR1 and CDR2 (germline): SNHLY, FYNNEI. The V and J ends lost 5 bases and 3 bases, in that order; junction bases with no gene match: 15. In DNA, the CDR3 is TGTGCCAGCAGTCTGCGTCAGTCGGGACTAGCGGTTTTCTACGAGCAGTACTTC. Amino acid sequence: CASSLRQSGLAVFYEQYF.

As for this clonotype: A read error is possible here, since a much larger clone lies one base away. The V call is TRBV5-1, the J call TRBJ1-1; no definite D call. The CDR3 extends over 14 amino acids. Germline CDR1 reads SGHRS; CDR2 reads YFSETQ. The V end lost 4 bases, the J end lost 1 base, and 11 bases lay between the germline ends. In DNA form, the CDR3 reads TGCGCCAGCAGCCCCGGGGAGTGGAACACTGAAGCTTTCTTT. It specifies CASSPGEWNTEAFF.

This clonotype was seen ten or more times. The CDR3 loop is CASSFGIQETQYF. CDR3 coding DNA: TGTGCCAGCAGCTTTGGAATCCAAGAGACCCAGTACTTC. The chain carries TRBV11-2 and TRBJ2-5; no definite D call. Germline-derived CDR1 and CDR2 are SGHAT and FQNNGV. Trimming removed 3 bases from V and 1 base from J, with 6 bases in between. There are 13 residues in the CDR3.

In its sample, this clonotype was seen a few times. The chain carries TRBV4-1 and TRBJ1-2, with 7 positions matching TRBD1. The CDR3 loop spans 14 amino acids. J lost 6 bases, V lost 0 bases, and 4 bases had no gene match. CDR1 MGHRA and CDR2 YSYEKL come from the germline V gene. The CDR3 DNA is TGCGCCAGCAGCCAAGAATACAGGGGTAATGGCTACACCTTC. Translating it yields CASSQEYRGNGYTF.

The chain is built from TRBV11-2 and TRBJ1-1, with D hard to call. Trimming cost V 4 bases and J 11 bases, with 14 bases left between them. CDR3 length: 12 residues. Germline lookup yields CDR1 SGHAT and CDR2 FQNNGV. The chain's CDR3 is CASSSLYSAAFF. The CDR3 bases are TGTGCCAGCAGCTCACTCTATAGTGCGGCTTTCTTT. The variable domain in full, with the rest retrieved from reference TRBV11-2 and TRBJ1-1, is EAGVAQSPRYKIIEKRQSVAFWCNPISGHATLYWYQQILGQGPKLLIQFQNNGVVDDSQLPKDRFSAERLKGVDSTLKIQPAKLEDSAVYLCASSSLYSAAFFGQGTRLTVV.

The J gene is TRBJ1-2, the V gene TRBV5-5; D unclear. V was trimmed by 0 bases and J by 8 bases, leaving 11 bases between them. CDR1 and CDR2 from the germline V gene are SGHKS and YYEKEE (reference sequence). The length of the CDR3 is 13 residues. The CDR3 region has the DNA TGTGCCAGCAGCTTGGGGGGAAACGTGGGCTACACCTTC. The encoded protein is CASSLGGNVGYTF.

With respect to this clonotype: The conserved closing phenylalanine or tryptophan is absent in this CDR3, likely reflecting a read error. This rearrangement joins TRBV18 to TRBJ2-7, with TRBD2 matching 8 bases. After removal of 1 base from V and 4 bases from J, the junction contained 6 bases not matched to a gene. CDR1 and CDR2 from the germline V gene are KGHSH and LQKENI. The CDR3 length is 15 residues. In DNA form, the CDR3 reads TGTGCCAGCTCACCACGCGGGGGGCAAACGTACGAGCAGTACCTC. The encoded protein is CASSPRGGQTYEQYL.

This clonotype was seen many times. CDR3 region: CSVGQGSTEAFF. The CDR3 DNA reads TGCAGCGTTGGGCAGGGGAGCACTGAAGCTTTCTTT. This rearrangement joins TRBV29-1 to TRBJ1-1; D perhaps matches TRBD1 (6 bases). There are 12 residues in the CDR3. Between the trimmed V and J ends, which lost 4 bases and 4 bases, there was a span of 10 bases. From germline, CDR1 is SQVTM and CDR2 ANQGSEA.

This clonotype has ten or more counts. The V gene is TRBV10-3, the J gene TRBJ2-6; D is perhaps TRBD1 (6 bases). The V gene's germline CDR1 is ENHRY and CDR2 SYGVKD. The CDR3 loop spans 15 amino acids. The V and J ends lost 6 bases and 5 bases respectively, with 14 bases between them. In DNA form, the CDR3 reads TGTGCCATCAGCACAGGGAGCGGTAGGGCCAACGTCCTGACTTTC. Translated: CAISTGSGRANVLTF.